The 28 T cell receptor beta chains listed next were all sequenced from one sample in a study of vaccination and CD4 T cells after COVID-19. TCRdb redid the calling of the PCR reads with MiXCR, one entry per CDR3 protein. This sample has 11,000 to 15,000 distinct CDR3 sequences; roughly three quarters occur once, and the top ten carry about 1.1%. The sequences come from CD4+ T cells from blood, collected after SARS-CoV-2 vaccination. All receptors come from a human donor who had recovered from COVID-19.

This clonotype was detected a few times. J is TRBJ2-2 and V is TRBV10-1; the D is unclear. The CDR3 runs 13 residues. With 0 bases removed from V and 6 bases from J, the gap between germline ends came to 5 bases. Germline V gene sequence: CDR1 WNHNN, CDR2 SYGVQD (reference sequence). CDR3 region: CASSESGAGELFF. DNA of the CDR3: TGCGCCAGCAGTGAGTCGGGCGCCGGGGAGCTGTTTTTT.

The CDR3, as DNA: TGCAGTGCTTTCAGGGTTATAGGTCAGCCCCAGCATTTT. Residues: CSAFRVIGQPQHF. J is TRBJ1-5 and V is TRBV20-1; TRBD1 is a possible D gene (5 bases). The CDR3 is made up of 13 amino acids. V gave up 5 bases and J gave up 6 bases, with 14 bases separating them. CDR1 is DFQATT and CDR2 is SNEGSKA in the germline V gene (reference sequence).

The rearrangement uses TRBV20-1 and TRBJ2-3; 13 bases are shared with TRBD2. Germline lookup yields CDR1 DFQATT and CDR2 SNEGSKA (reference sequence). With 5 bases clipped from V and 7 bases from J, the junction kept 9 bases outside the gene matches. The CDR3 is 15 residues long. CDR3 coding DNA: TGCAGTGCTCCAGGACTAGCGGGAGTTGGGAATACGCAGTATTTT. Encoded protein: CSAPGLAGVGNTQYF.

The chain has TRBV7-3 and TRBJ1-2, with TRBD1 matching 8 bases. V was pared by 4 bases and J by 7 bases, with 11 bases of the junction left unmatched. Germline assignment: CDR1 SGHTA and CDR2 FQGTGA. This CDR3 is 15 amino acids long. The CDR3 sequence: CASSWAPDRDGGYTF. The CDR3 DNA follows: TGTGCCAGCAGCTGGGCTCCGGACAGGGATGGTGGCTACACCTTC.

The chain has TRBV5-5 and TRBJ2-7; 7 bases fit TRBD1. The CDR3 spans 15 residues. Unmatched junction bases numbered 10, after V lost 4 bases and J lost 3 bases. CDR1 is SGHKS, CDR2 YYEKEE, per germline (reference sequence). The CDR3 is CASSLHQGEGYEQYF. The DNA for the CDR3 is TGTGCCAGCAGCCTGCACCAGGGGGAAGGCTACGAGCAGTACTTC.

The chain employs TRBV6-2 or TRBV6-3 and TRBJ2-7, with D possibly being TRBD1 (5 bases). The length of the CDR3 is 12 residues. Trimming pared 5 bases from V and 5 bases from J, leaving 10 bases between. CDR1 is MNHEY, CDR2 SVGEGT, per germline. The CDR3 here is CASSIRVNEQYF. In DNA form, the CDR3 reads TGTGCCAGCAGTATCAGGGTTAACGAGCAGTACTTC.

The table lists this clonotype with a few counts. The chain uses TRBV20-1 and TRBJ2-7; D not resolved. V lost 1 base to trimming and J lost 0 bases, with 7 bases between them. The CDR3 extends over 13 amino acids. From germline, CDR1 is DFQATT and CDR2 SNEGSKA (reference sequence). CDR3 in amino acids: CSARVRGSYEQYF. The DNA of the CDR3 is TGCAGTGCTAGAGTGCGCGGCTCCTACGAGCAGTACTTC.

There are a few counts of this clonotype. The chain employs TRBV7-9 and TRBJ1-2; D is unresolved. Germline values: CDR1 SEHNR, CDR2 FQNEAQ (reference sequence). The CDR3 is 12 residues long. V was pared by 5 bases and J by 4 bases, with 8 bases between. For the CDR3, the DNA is TGTGCCAGCAGCCTCAGGAGCTATGGCTACACCTTC. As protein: CASSLRSYGYTF.

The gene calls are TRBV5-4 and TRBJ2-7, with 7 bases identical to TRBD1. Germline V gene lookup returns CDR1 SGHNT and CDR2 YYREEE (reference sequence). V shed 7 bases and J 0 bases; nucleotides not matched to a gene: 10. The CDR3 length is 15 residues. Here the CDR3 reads CASGSKTGSSYEQYF. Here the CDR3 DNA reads TGTGCCAGCGGATCAAAGACAGGGAGCTCCTACGAGCAGTACTTC.

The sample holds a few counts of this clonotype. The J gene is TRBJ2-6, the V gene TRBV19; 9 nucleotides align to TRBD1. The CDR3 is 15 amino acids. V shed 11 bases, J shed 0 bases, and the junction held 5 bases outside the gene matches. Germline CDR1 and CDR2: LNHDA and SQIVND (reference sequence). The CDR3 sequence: CAAGQGSSGANVLTF. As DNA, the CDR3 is TGTGCCGCCGGACAGGGGAGCTCTGGGGCCAACGTCCTGACTTTC.

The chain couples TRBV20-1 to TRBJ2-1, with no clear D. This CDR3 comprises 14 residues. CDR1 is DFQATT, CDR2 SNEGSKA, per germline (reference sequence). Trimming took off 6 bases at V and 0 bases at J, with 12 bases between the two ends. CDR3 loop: CSANSGSSYNEQFF. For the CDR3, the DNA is TGCAGTGCAAACTCCGGCAGCTCCTACAATGAGCAGTTCTTC.

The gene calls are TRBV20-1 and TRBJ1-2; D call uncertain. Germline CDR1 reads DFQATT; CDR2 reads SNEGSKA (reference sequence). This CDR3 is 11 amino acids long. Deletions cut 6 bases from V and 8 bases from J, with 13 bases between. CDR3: CSAFLVGGYTF. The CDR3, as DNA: TGCAGTGCGTTCCTCGTGGGGGGCTACACCTTC.

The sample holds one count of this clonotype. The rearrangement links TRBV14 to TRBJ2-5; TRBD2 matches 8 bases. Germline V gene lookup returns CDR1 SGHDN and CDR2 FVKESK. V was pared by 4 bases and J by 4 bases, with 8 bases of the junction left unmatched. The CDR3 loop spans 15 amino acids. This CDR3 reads CASSPPGRGGETQYF. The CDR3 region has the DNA TGTGCCAGCAGCCCGCCCGGGAGGGGAGGAGAGACCCAGTACTTC.

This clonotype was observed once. The CDR3 is CASGRTESYEQYF. DNA for the CDR3: TGTGCCAGCGGGAGGACAGAATCCTACGAGCAGTACTTC. The V and J genes are TRBV6-1 and TRBJ2-7; D possibly matches TRBD1 or TRBD2 (6 bases each). Germline CDR1 reads MNHNS; CDR2 reads SASEGT. The V gene lost 8 bases and the J gene lost 1 base, with 12 bases spanning the gap. The CDR3 runs to 13 residues.

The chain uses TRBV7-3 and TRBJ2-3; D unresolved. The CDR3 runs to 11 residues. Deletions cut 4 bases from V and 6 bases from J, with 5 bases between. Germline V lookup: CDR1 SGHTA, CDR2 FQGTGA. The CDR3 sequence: CASSYGDTQYF. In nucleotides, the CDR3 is TGTGCCAGCAGCTACGGGGATACGCAGTATTTT.

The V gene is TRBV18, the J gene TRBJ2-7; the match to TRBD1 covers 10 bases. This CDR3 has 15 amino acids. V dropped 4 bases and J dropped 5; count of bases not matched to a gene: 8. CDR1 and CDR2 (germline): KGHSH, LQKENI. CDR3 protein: CASSRTTGGVDEQYF. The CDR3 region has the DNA TGTGCCAGCTCACGAACGACAGGGGGCGTTGACGAGCAGTACTTC. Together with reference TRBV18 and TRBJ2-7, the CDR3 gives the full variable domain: NAGVMQNPRHLVRRRGQEARLRCSPMKGHSHVYWYRQLPEEGLKFMVYLQKENIIDESGMPKERFSAEFPKEGPSILRIQQVVRGDSAAYFCASSRTTGGVDEQYFGPGTRLTVT.

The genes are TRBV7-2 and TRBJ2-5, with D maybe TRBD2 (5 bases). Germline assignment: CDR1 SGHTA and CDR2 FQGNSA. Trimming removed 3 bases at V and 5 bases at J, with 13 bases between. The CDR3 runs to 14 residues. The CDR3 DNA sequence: TGTGCCAGCAGCTTCCGGGAAAACGTCGAGACCCAGTACTTC. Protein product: CASSFRENVETQYF.

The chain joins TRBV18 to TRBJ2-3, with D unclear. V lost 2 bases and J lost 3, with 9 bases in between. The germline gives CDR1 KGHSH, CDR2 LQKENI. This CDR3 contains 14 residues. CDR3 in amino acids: CASSPFSETDTQYF. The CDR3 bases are TGTGCCAGCTCACCATTTTCCGAAACAGATACGCAGTATTTT.

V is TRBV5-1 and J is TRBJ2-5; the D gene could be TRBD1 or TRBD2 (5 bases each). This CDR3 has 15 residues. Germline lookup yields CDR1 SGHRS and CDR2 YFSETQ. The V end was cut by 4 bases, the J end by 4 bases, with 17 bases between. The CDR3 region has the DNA TGCGCCAGCAGCCTAGGGGCCCCTGGAGGAGAGACCCAGTACTTC. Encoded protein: CASSLGAPGGETQYF.

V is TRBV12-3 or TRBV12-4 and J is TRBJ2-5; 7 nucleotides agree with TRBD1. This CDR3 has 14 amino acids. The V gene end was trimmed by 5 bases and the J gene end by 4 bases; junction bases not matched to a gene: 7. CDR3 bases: TGTGCCAGCAGTCGGCCCGGGACAGCAGAGACCCAGTACTTC. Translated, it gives CASSRPGTAETQYF.

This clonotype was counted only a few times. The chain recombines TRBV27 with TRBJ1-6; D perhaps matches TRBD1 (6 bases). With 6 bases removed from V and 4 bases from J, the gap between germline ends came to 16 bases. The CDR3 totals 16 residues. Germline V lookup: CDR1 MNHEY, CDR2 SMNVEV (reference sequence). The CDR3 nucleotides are TGTGCCAGCAGGGCCCGGGGGGCTGTATATAATTCACCCCTCCACTTT. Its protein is CASRARGAVYNSPLHF.

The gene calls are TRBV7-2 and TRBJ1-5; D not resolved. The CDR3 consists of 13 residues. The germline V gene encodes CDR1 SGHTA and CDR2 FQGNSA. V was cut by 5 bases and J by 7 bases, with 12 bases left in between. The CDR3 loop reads CASSLNRRQPQHF. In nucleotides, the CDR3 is TGTGCCAGCAGCCTCAATAGGAGGCAGCCCCAGCATTTT.

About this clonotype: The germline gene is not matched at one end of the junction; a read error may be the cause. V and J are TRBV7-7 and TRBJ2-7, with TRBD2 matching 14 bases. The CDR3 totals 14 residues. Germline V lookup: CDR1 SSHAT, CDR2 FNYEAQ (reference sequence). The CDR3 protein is CASSPTGLAGVQYF. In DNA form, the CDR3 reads TGTGCTAGCAGCCCGACGGGACTAGCGGGAGTGCAGTACTTC. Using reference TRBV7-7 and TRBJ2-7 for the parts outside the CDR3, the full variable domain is GAGVSQSPRYKVTKRGQDVTLRCDPISSHATLYWYQQALGQGPEFLTYFNYEAQPDKSGLPSDRFSAERPEGSISTLTIQRTEQRDSAMYRCASSPTGLAGVQYFGPGTRLTVT.

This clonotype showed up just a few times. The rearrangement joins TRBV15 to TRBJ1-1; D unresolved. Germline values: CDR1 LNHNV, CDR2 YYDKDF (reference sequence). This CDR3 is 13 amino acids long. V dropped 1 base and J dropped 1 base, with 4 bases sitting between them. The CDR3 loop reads CATSRGGNTEAFF. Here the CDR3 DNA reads TGTGCCACCAGCAGAGGAGGGAACACTGAAGCTTTCTTT.

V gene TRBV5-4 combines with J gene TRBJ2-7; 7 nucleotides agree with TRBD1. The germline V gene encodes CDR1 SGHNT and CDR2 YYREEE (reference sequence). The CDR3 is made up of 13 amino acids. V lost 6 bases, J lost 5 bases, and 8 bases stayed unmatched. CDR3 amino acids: CASTTDRVDEQYF. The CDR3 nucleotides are TGTGCCAGCACCACAGACAGGGTAGACGAGCAGTACTTC. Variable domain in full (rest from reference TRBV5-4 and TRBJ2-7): ETGVTQSPTHLIKTRGQQVTLRCSSQSGHNTVSWYQQALGQGPQFIFQYYREEENGRGNFPPRFSGLQFPNYSSELNVNALELDDSALYLCASTTDRVDEQYFGPGTRLTVT.

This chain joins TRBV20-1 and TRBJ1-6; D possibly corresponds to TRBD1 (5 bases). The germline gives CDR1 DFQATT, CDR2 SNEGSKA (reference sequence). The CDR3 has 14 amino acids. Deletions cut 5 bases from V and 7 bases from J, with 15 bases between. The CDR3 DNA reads TGCAGTGCTTCGACCCCAGGGTCCAATTCACCCCTCCACTTT. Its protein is CSASTPGSNSPLHF.

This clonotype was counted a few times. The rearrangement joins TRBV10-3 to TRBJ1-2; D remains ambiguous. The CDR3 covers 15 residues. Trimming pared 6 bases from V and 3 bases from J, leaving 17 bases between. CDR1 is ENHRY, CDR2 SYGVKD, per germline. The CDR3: CAIRPSVDLDYGYTF. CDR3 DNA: TGTGCCATCAGACCAAGTGTGGATTTGGACTATGGCTACACCTTC.

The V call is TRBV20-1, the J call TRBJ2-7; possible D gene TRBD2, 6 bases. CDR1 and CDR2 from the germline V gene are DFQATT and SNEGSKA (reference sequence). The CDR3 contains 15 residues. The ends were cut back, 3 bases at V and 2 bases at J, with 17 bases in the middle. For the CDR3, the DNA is TGCAGTGCTAGCACCCCAGCCACGGGGGCCTACGAGCAGTACTTC. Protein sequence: CSASTPATGAYEQYF.